The present entry profiles one T cell receptor (beta chain) with its context. The entry originates in a study of blood T cell repertoires in COVID-19. Whole-study context: Some COVID-19 samples were acute and others convalescent; all came from the United States, Italy and Spain. PBMCs, B-cell-depleted T cells, or T cells provided the cDNA or gDNA that made up the material.

The V gene's germline CDR1 is MNHEY and CDR2 SVGAGI. The length of the CDR3 is 14 residues. V shed 5 bases and J shed 1 base, with 12 bases lying between them. Under the authors' procedure: The assay estimated nucleated cells by amplifying reference gene primers. TCRdb keeps only in-frame clones here, not all; method: immunoSEQ multiplex PCR. The DNA gave D and trimming, while V, J and clone size come from that table. The sample lists some 150,000 clones; around 87% were seen once. The chain uses TRBV6-5 and TRBJ2-7, with D tentatively TRBD1 (6 bases). The origin of this receptor is a man between 45 and 60 years old who had recovered from COVID-19. The sample was peripheral blood. In nucleotides, the CDR3 is TGTGCCAGCAGTCCCGGGACAACATCCTACGAGCAGTACTTC. Translating it yields CASSPGTTSYEQYF.